One T cell receptor beta chain is described in this entry. Its antigen is as yet unknown. This record comes from a study of shared clonotypes between healthy human individuals. Whole-study results and caveats: Of the naive CD4 clonotypes, approximately 5% were shared across several donors.

Deletions cut 3 bases from V and 6 bases from J, with 11 bases between. Germline-derived CDR1 and CDR2 are MDHEN and SYDVKM. CDR3 size: 13 residues. Measured with immunoSEQ multiplex PCR; TCRdb has only the in-frame clones, and not every one. The sample contains about 1.5 million clones, 98% of which appear only once. The rearrangement uses TRBV28 and TRBJ2-5; TRBD1 is a possible D gene (5 bases). The TCR originated in a man aged 25 to 45 in good health. The sample consisted of naive CD4+ T cells sorted from blood. Subset specified: CD45RA+ positively selected. For the CDR3, the DNA is TGTGCCAGCAGTTTGTGGCAGGGAAAGACCCAGTACTTC. Translating it yields CASSLWQGKTQYF.